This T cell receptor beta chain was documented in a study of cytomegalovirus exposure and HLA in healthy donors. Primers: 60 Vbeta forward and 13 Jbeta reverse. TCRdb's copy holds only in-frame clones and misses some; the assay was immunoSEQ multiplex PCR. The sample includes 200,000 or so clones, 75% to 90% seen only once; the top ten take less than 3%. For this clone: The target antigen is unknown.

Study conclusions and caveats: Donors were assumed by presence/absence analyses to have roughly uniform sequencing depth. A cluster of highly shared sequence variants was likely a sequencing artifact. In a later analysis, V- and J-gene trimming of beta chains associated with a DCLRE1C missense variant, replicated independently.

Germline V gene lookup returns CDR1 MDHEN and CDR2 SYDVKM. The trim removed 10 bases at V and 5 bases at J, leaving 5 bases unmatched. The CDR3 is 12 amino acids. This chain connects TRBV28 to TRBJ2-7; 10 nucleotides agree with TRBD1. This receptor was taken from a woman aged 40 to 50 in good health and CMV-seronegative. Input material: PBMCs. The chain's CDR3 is CATPGTGDEQYF. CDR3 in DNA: TGTGCCACACCGGGGACAGGGGACGAGCAGTACTTC.